This TCR beta chain was captured in a study of cytomegalovirus exposure and HLA in healthy donors. General study points: The study reported that TCR beta sequences accurately predicted HLA-A and HLA-B alleles in most subjects.

V was cut by 6 bases and J by 6 bases, with 18 bases left in between. Looked up from germline, CDR1 is MNHEY and CDR2 is SVGAGI. This CDR3 spans 15 amino acids. A remark on this clone: Its specificity is unknown.

The PCR contained 60 Vbeta and 13 Jbeta primers. The repertoire was sequenced with immunoSEQ multiplex PCR; TCRdb's copy has only in-frame clones and lacks some. This sample has some 170,000 clones, with roughly 79% found just once. V usage is TRBV6-5 and J usage is TRBJ2-1; D gene ambiguous. Sequencing was carried out using PBMCs. This TCR derives from a woman between 35 and 50 years old in good health and CMV-seronegative. The chain's CDR3 is CASSPQPMAANEQFF. CDR3 sequence (DNA): TGTGCCAGCAGCCCCCAGCCCATGGCGGCCAATGAGCAGTTCTTC.